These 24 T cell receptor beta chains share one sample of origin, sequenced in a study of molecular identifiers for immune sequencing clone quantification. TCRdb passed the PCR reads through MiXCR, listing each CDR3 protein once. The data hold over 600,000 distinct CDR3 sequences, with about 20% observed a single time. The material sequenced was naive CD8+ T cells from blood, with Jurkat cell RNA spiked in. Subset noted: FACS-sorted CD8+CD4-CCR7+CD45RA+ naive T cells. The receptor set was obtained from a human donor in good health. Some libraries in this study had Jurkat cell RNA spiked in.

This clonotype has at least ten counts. For the CDR3, the DNA is TGTGCCAGCAGACCCCAGAAAGGGACCGGCCCGTTTGATACGCAGTATTTT. Encoded protein: CASRPQKGTGPFDTQYF. V is TRBV7-9 and J is TRBJ2-3, with D perhaps matching TRBD1 or TRBD2 (5 bases each). The CDR3 is 17 residues long. The V gene's germline CDR1 is SEHNR and CDR2 FQNEAQ (reference sequence). The ends were cut back, 6 bases at V and 6 bases at J, with 25 bases in the middle.

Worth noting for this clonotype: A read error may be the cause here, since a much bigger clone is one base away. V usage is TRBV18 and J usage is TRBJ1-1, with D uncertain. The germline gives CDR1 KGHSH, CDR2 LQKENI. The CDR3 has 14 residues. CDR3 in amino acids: CAGSPPRPNTEAFF. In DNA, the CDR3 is TGTGCCGGCTCACCACCCAGGCCTAACACTGAAGCTTTCTTT.

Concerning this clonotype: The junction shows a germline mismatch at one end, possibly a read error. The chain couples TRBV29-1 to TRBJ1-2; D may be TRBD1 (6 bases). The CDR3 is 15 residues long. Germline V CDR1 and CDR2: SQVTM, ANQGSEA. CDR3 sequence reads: CSVEDSAGANYGCTF. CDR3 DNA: TGCAGCGTTGAAGATTCCGCAGGGGCTAACTATGGCTGCACCTTC.

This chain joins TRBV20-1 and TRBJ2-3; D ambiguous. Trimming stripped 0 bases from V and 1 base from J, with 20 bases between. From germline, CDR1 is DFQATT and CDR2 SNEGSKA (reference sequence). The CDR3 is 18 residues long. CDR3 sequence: CSARDRASIIFGTDTQYF. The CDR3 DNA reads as TGCAGTGCTAGAGATCGGGCGTCGATCATTTTCGGCACAGATACGCAGTATTTT.

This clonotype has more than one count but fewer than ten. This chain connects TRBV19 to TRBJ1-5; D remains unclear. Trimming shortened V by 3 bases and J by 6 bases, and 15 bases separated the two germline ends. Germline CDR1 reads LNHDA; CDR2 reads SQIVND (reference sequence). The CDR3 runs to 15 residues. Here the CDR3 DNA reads TGTGCCAGTAGTATCGACATTCTCCCCACTCAGCCCCAGCATTTT. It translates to CASSIDILPTQPQHF.

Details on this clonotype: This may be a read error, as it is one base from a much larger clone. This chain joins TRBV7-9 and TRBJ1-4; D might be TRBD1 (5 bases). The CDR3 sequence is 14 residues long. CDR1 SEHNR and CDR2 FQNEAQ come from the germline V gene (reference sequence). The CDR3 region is CGSSSEGSAEKLFF. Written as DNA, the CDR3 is TGTGGCAGCAGCTCAGAGGGGTCAGCCGAAAAACTGTTTTTT.

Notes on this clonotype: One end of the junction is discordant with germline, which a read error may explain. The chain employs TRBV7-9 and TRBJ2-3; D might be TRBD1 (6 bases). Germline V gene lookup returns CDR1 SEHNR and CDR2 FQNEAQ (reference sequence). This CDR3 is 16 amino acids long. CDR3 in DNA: TGTGCCGGCAGCCCAAAACAGGGATTTAGCACAGATACGCAGTATTTT. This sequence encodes CAGSPKQGFSTDTQYF.

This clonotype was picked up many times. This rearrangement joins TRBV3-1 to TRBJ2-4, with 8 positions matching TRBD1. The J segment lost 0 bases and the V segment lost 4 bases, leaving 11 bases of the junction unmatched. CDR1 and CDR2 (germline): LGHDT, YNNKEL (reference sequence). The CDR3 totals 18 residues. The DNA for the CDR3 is TGTGCCAGCAGCCCCACGGTCAGACAGGGGCTAGCCAAAAACATTCAGTACTTC. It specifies CASSPTVRQGLAKNIQYF.

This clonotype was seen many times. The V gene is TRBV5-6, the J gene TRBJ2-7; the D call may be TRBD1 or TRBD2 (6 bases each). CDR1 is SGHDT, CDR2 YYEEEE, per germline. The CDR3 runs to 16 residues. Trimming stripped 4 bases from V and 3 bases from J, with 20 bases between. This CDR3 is CASSGGTSRFLYEQYF. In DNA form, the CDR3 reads TGTGCCAGCAGCGGCGGGACATCGAGGTTTCTCTACGAGCAGTACTTC.

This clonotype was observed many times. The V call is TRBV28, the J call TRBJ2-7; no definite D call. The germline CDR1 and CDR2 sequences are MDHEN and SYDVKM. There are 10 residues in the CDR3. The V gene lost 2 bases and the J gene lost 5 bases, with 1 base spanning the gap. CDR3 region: CASSLDEQYF. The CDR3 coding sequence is TGTGCCAGCAGTTTAGACGAGCAGTACTTC. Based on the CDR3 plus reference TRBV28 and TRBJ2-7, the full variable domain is DVKVTQSSRYLVKRTGEKVFLECVQDMDHENMFWYRQDPGLGLRLIYFSYDVKMKEKGDIPEGYSVSREKKERFSLILESASTNQTSMYLCASSLDEQYFGPGTRLTVT.

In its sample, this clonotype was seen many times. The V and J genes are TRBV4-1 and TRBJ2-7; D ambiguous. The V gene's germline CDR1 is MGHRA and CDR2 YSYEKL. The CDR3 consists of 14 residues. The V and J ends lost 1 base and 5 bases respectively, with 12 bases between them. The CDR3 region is CASSQVHISHEQYF. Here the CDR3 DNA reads TGCGCCAGCAGCCAAGTACACATATCCCACGAGCAGTACTTC.

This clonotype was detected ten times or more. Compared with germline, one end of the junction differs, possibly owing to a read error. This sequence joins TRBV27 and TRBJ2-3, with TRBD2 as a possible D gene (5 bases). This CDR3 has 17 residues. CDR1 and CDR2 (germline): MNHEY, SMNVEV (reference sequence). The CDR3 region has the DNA TGTGCCAGCAGCCTAACTAGTCCCTATCCCAGCACAAATACGCAGTATTTT. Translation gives CASSLTSPYPSTNTQYF.

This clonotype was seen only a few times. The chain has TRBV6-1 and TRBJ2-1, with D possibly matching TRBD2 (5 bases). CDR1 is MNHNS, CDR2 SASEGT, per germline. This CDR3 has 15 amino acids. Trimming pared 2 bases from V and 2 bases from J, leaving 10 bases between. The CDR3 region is CASSERSGTYNEQFF. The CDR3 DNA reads TGTGCCAGCAGTGAACGAAGCGGAACCTACAATGAGCAGTTCTTC.

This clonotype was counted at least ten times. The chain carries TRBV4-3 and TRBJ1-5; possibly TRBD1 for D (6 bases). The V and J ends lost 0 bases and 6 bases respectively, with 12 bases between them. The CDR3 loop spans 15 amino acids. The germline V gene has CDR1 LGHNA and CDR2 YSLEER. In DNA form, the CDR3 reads TGCGCCAGCAGCCAAGATATAAGCAGGGGTCAGCCCCAGCATTTT. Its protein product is CASSQDISRGQPQHF.

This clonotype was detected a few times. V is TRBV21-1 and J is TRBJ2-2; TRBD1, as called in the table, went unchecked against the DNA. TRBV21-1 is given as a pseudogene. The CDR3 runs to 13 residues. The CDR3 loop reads CASSILQGKQLFF. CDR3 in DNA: TGTGCCAGCAGCATCCTACAGGGAAAGCAGCTGTTTTTT.

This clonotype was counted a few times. The CDR3 DNA reads as TGTGCCAGCAGACCGGGACAGGGAGGGTCACCCCTCCACTTT. Its protein is CASRPGQGGSPLHF. The chain combines TRBV27 with TRBJ1-6, with 9 bases matching TRBD1. Per germline, CDR1 MNHEY and CDR2 SMNVEV (reference sequence). The CDR3 spans 14 residues. V lost 6 bases, J lost 10 bases, and 7 bases stayed unmatched.

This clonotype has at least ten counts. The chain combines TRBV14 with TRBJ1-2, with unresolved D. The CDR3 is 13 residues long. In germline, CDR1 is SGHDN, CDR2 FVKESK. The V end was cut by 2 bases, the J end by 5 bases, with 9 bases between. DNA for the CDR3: TGTGCCAGCAGCCAAAGCGGGAGATATGGCTACACCTTC. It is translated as CASSQSGRYGYTF.

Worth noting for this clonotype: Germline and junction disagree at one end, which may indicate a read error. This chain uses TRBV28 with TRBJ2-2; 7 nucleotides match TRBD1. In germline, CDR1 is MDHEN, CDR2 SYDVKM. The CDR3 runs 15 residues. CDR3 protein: CAGSLRGMNTGELFF. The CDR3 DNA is TGTGCCGGCAGTCTCAGGGGGATGAACACCGGGGAGCTGTTTTTT. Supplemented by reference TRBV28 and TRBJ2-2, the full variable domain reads DVKVTQSSRYLVKRTGEKVFLECVQDMDHENMFWYRQDPGLGLRLIYFSYDVKMKEKGDIPEGYSVSREKKERFSLILESASTNQTSMYLCAGSLRGMNTGELFFGEGSRLTVL.

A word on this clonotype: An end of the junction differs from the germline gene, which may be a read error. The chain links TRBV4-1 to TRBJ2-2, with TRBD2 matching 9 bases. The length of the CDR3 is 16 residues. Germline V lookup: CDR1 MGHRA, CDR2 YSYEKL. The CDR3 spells CASNPRLAGNTGELFF. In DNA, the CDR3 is TGCGCCAGCAACCCGAGGCTAGCGGGGAACACCGGGGAGCTGTTTTTC.

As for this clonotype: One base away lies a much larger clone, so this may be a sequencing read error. CDR3 region: CSARDGSTIYF. DNA for the CDR3: TGCAGTGCTAGAGATGGAAGCACCATATATTTT. The J gene is TRBJ1-3, the V gene TRBV20-1; D gene unclear. CDR1 and CDR2 (germline): DFQATT, SNEGSKA (reference sequence). CDR3 length equals 11 residues.

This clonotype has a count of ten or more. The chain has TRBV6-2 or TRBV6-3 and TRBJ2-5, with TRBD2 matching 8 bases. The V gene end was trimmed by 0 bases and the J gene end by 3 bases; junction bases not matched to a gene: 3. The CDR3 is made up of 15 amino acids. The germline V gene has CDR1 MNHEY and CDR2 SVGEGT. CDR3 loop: CASSYSMGLEETQYF. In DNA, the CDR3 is TGTGCCAGCAGTTACTCGATGGGACTAGAAGAGACCCAGTACTTC.

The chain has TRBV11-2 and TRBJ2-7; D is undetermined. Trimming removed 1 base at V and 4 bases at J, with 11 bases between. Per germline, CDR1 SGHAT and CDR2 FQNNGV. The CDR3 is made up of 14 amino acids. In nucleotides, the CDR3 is TGTGCCAGCAGCTTAGGCTCCTTTGGGTACGAGCAGTACTTC. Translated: CASSLGSFGYEQYF.

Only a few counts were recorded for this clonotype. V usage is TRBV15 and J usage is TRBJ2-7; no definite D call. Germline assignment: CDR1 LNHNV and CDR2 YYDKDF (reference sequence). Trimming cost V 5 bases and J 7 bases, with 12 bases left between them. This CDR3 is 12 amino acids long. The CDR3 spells CATSQTGREQYF. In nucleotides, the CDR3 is TGTGCCACCAGCCAAACTGGCAGGGAGCAGTACTTC.

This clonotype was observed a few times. The CDR3 DNA sequence: TGTGCCAGCAGGGGCACGGTCAAGGGGGAAGTGACCCAGTACTTC. This gives the protein CASRGTVKGEVTQYF. V usage is TRBV3-1 and J usage is TRBJ2-5, with D possibly matching TRBD1 (6 bases). The CDR3 is made up of 15 amino acids. Germline values: CDR1 LGHDT, CDR2 YNNKEL (reference sequence). Trimming removed 6 bases at V and 7 bases at J, with 21 bases between.